These 18 T cell receptor beta chains originate from one sample sequenced in a study of Tregs in tolerant kidney transplant recipients (dated by TCRdb to the late 2010s). Libraries were built with the immunoSEQ multiplex PCR assay. The clones in this table, taken by TCRdb from immuneACCESS, are in-frame only. Not every clone is retained; where verified, under half of the shortfall comes from an unresolved V gene, and the cause of the rest is unknown. The sample yields roughly 70,000 clones; around 87% were counted once. 3.8% of the sample goes to the ten largest clones. According to the study, the label for this sample's time point signals: 6 months after combined kidney and bone marrow transplant. The transplants used related donors with nonmyeloablative bone marrow transplantation, and mixed chimerism in the human trials was transient. The material sequenced was CD4+ T cells from blood (PBMCs), taken 6 months after the transplant. These receptors were collected from a human patient who received a combined kidney and bone marrow transplant. Following a transplant, some T lymphocytes may have been derived from the graft donor.

This rearrangement joins TRBV11-2 to TRBJ1-1, with D unclear. V dropped 0 bases and J dropped 11 bases, with 10 bases sitting between them. The CDR3 is 12 residues long. From germline, CDR1 is SGHAT and CDR2 FQNNGV. The CDR3 here is CASSLDLRAAFF. The CDR3 region has the DNA TGTGCCAGCAGCTTAGATTTGAGGGCCGCTTTCTTT.

The gene calls are TRBV5-4 and TRBJ1-5; no clear D. The germline gives CDR1 SGHNT, CDR2 YYREEE (reference sequence). The CDR3 length is 14 residues. V was shortened by 2 bases and J by 0 bases, with 6 bases between the two germline ends. DNA of the CDR3: TGTGCCAGCAGCTTAAGCAATAGCAATCAGCCCCAGCATTTT. Translation gives CASSLSNSNQPQHF.

In its sample, this clone was seen a few times. The V gene is TRBV7-2, the J gene TRBJ2-5, with TRBD2 identical over 10 bases. The V segment lost 5 bases and the J segment 1 base; nucleotides outside the gene matches: 7. Per the germline V gene, CDR1 is SGHTA and CDR2 is FQGNSA. The CDR3 spans 16 residues. The DNA of the CDR3 is TGTGCCAGCAGCCTCGCTAGCGGGGGTATCCAAGAGACCCAGTACTTC. Translating gives CASSLASGGIQETQYF. The full variable domain, with the rest looked up from reference TRBV7-2 and TRBJ2-5, is GAGVSQSPSNKVTEKGKDVELRCDPISGHTALYWYRQSLGQGLEFLIYFQGNSAPDKSGLPSDRFSAERTGGSVSTLTIQRTQQEDSAVYLCASSLASGGIQETQYFGPGTRLLVL.

The chain combines TRBV6-5 with TRBJ2-6; a possible D gene is TRBD1 (5 bases). Germline values: CDR1 MNHEY, CDR2 SVGAGI. Trimming took 1 base from V and 0 from J, leaving 7 bases between them. The CDR3 consists of 16 residues. The CDR3 reads CASSYWTPSGANVLTF. Written as DNA, the CDR3 is TGTGCCAGCAGTTACTGGACACCCTCTGGGGCCAACGTCCTGACTTTC.

The chain recombines TRBV7-2 with TRBJ1-1, with D maybe TRBD1 (5 bases). This CDR3 has 18 amino acids. Trimming took off 1 base at V and 0 bases at J, with 18 bases between the two ends. Per the germline V gene, CDR1 is SGHTA and CDR2 is FQGNSA. CDR3 residues: CASSLVVNNRQMNTEAFF. In DNA, the CDR3 is TGTGCCAGCAGCTTAGTCGTTAACAACAGGCAGATGAACACTGAAGCTTTCTTT. Using reference TRBV7-2 and TRBJ1-1 for the parts outside the CDR3, the full variable domain is GAGVSQSPSNKVTEKGKDVELRCDPISGHTALYWYRQSLGQGLEFLIYFQGNSAPDKSGLPSDRFSAERTGGSVSTLTIQRTQQEDSAVYLCASSLVVNNRQMNTEAFFGQGTRLTVV.

The J gene is TRBJ1-2, the V gene TRBV28, with 9 bases fitting TRBD1. Germline CDR1 MDHEN, CDR2 SYDVKM. Trimming took 4 bases from V and 4 from J; bases not matched to a gene: 7. The CDR3 has 15 residues. CDR3 DNA sequence: TGTGCCAGCAGTTCAGACAGGGGGTTTGTCTATGGCTACACCTTC. As protein: CASSSDRGFVYGYTF.

V gene TRBV29-1 combines with J gene TRBJ1-4; 9 positions match TRBD1. Trimming at V came to 3 bases and at J to 7 bases, leaving 9 bases not matched to a gene. In germline, CDR1 is SQVTM, CDR2 ANQGSEA. The CDR3 length is 15 residues. This chain's CDR3 is CSVETGGSGIEKLFF. The CDR3 nucleotides are TGCAGCGTTGAGACAGGGGGTTCGGGTATTGAAAAACTGTTTTTT.

V and J are TRBV6-4 and TRBJ2-3; 8 bases are a match to TRBD2. V trimming: 0 bases; J trimming: 4 bases; junction bases outside the gene matches: 3. The V gene's germline CDR1 is MRHNA and CDR2 SNTAGT. The CDR3 sequence is 15 residues long. CDR3 residues: CASSDSSGSPDTQYF. The CDR3 DNA reads as TGTGCCAGCAGTGACTCAAGCGGGAGTCCAGATACGCAGTATTTT.

V gene TRBV7-9 combines with J gene TRBJ2-7, with 8 bases aligning to TRBD1. The CDR3 is 16 residues long. The germline V gene has CDR1 SEHNR and CDR2 FQNEAQ (reference sequence). With 0 bases clipped from V and 3 bases from J, the junction kept 7 bases outside the gene matches. The CDR3 coding sequence is TGTGCCAGCAGCTTAGCCGGACAGGGCCTTATCTACGAGCAGTACTTC. Its protein is CASSLAGQGLIYEQYF.

The chain joins TRBV7-9 to TRBJ2-1; D not resolved. The CDR3 extends over 14 amino acids. Per germline, CDR1 SEHNR and CDR2 FQNEAQ (reference sequence). Trimming stripped 1 base from V and 7 bases from J, with 11 bases between. The CDR3 DNA reads TGTGCCAGCAGCTTAGAGCGTCCGATAAATGAGCAGTTCTTC. Translated, it gives CASSLERPINEQFF.

The rearrangement links TRBV4-2 to TRBJ1-3; D gene ambiguous. CDR1 and CDR2 from the germline V gene are LGHNA and YNFKEQ. The V gene lost 0 bases and the J gene lost 0 bases, with 6 bases spanning the gap. The CDR3 is 15 residues long. The CDR3 sequence is CASSQEIGSGNTIYF. DNA for the CDR3: TGTGCCAGCAGCCAAGAAATCGGCTCTGGAAACACCATATATTTT.

This chain connects TRBV27 to TRBJ2-3; 11 bases map to TRBD2. The germline V gene has CDR1 MNHEY and CDR2 SMNVEV (reference sequence). The CDR3 sequence is 16 residues long. Trimming at V came to 6 bases and at J to 3 bases, leaving 8 bases not matched to a gene. DNA for the CDR3: TGTGCCAGCAGAAAGTCCCTAGCGGGGGGTACAGATACGCAGTATTTT. Protein product: CASRKSLAGGTDTQYF.

The chain combines TRBV18 with TRBJ2-1, with 8 bases matching TRBD2. The germline gives CDR1 KGHSH, CDR2 LQKENI. The CDR3 sequence is 19 residues long. Germline trimming cut 3 bases from V and 0 bases from J; bases unmatched to any gene: 13. The CDR3 region has the DNA TGTGCCAGCTCACCGATGGGGGAACAGCGGGAGAGCTCCTACAATGAGCAGTTCTTC. Amino acid sequence: CASSPMGEQRESSYNEQFF.

This chain connects TRBV7-3 to TRBJ1-2; TRBD1 agrees at 10 bases. The ends lost 3 bases at V and 4 bases at J; junction bases unmatched: 17. This CDR3 comprises 19 residues. CDR1 is SGHTA and CDR2 is FQGTGA in the germline V gene. The CDR3 DNA reads as TGTGCCAGCAGCTTTCCCCTAGGGACAGGGGAGGGAGATTGCTATGGCTACACCTTC. Translated: CASSFPLGTGEGDCYGYTF.

The CDR3 spells CASSLLSLSAGGEQFF. The DNA of the CDR3 is TGTGCCAGCAGCTTACTTAGCCTATCGGCGGGAGGCGAGCAGTTCTTC. The chain links TRBV7-9 to TRBJ2-1; 8 bases line up with TRBD2. There are 16 residues in the CDR3. The V gene end was trimmed by 2 bases and the J gene end by 10 bases; junction bases not matched to a gene: 13. Per germline, CDR1 SEHNR and CDR2 FQNEAQ (reference sequence).

V is TRBV18 and J is TRBJ2-7; D possibly corresponds to TRBD1 (5 bases). Trimming cost V 3 bases and J 2 bases, with 11 bases left between them. The CDR3 spans 14 residues. Germline CDR1 and CDR2: KGHSH and LQKENI. Written as DNA, the CDR3 is TGTGCCAGCTCACCCGACAGAATACCCTACGAGCAGTACTTC. Translation: CASSPDRIPYEQYF. The complete variable domain, with remaining parts taken from reference TRBV18 and TRBJ2-7, reads NAGVMQNPRHLVRRRGQEARLRCSPMKGHSHVYWYRQLPEEGLKFMVYLQKENIIDESGMPKERFSAEFPKEGPSILRIQQVVRGDSAAYFCASSPDRIPYEQYFGPGTRLTVT.

In nucleotides, the CDR3 is TGTGCCAGCAGCTCTCGAGGGGGCGGCTACGAGCAGTACTTC. Its protein product is CASSSRGGGYEQYF. The genes are TRBV11-3 and TRBJ2-7; the match to TRBD1 covers 7 bases. Germline loops: CDR1 SGHNT, CDR2 YENEEA. The trim removed 4 bases at V and 3 bases at J, leaving 6 bases unmatched. The CDR3 extends over 14 amino acids.

The chain joins TRBV6-5 to TRBJ2-1, with D maybe TRBD1 (6 bases). CDR1 MNHEY and CDR2 SVGAGI come from the germline V gene. This CDR3 contains 15 residues. Trimming shortened V by 2 bases and J by 5 bases, and 13 bases separated the two germline ends. CDR3 DNA sequence: TGTGCCAGCAGTTACACTGGGGGCCCGAACAATGAGCAGTTCTTC. It encodes CASSYTGGPNNEQFF.